This T cell receptor (beta chain) was found in a study of shared clonotypes between healthy human individuals. Looking at the study overall: For every donor, three CD4 naive, three CD4 memory, two CD8 naive and one CD8 memory plates were used.

Selected positively for CCR7 and CD45RO-negative, naive CD8 cells excluded terminally differentiated effector memory CD45RA+ cells. Genomic DNA from each subset was divided evenly over several immunoSEQ plates. Data came from immunoSEQ multiplex PCR; TCRdb stores just in-frame clones and leaves some out. The sample yields 1.5 million to 2.5 million clones, 85% to 95% seen once. The CDR3 has 15 amino acids. With 1 base removed from V and 4 bases from J, the gap between germline ends came to 15 bases. CDR1 and CDR2 from the germline V gene are GTSNPN and SVGIG (reference sequence). The receptor was derived from a man aged 18 to 30 in good health. The chain combines TRBV30 with TRBJ2-3; no clear D. Material for sequencing was naive CD8+ T cells sorted from blood. This CDR3 reads CAWSGASLGADTQYF. CDR3 coding DNA: TGTGCCTGGAGTGGGGCTTCTTTAGGCGCAGATACGCAGTATTTT.